The entry below gives a single TCR beta chain sequence along with its context. What it recognizes is unknown. Trimming pared 7 bases from V and 7 bases from J, leaving 14 bases between. CDR1 MNHEY and CDR2 SVGAGI come from the germline V gene. This CDR3 has 13 residues. Profiling relied on immunoSEQ multiplex PCR, and the TCRdb table lists in-frame clones only, not all of them. The profile covers under 150,000 clones, with about 92% appearing a single time and approximately 3.8% taken by the ten largest. The data were obtained in a study of T cell responses to AZD1222 COVID-19 vaccine. Second-dose timings of about 4 or about 12 weeks were pooled. Study results and caveats: Donors in the cohort were predominantly white British and more often female, and clonal diversity was possibly underestimated. As reported, nearly half of all spike-specific TCRs target variant regions that are unmutated.

Sequencing used peripheral blood, obtained 28 days after the second AZD1222 dose. V gene TRBV6-5 combines with J gene TRBJ2-1; maybe TRBD2 (5 bases). This receptor was identified in an adult who received the AZD1222 COVID-19 vaccine. CDR3 sequence (DNA): TGTGCCAGCACCCAATACAGCGGTAATGAGCAGTTCTTC. Amino acid sequence: CASTQYSGNEQFF.